The source of this T cell receptor (beta chain) is a study of blood T cell repertoires in COVID-19. Study overall: Donors in the United States, Italy and Spain gave samples during acute or convalescent COVID-19. Sources were T cells, B-cell-depleted T cells, or PBMCs; the material itself was cDNA or gDNA.

This CDR3 is built from 16 residues. V gave up 1 base and J gave up 1 base, with 13 bases separating them. Germline V gene data show CDR1 as SGHRS and CDR2 as YFSETQ. Under the authors' procedure: It was from reference gene primer amplification that nucleated cell counts were estimated. Clones were sequenced by immunoSEQ multiplex PCR, and TCRdb holds only the in-frame ones, with some missing. V and J calls and clone size are given by that table; D and trimming were obtained from the DNA. This sample has about 240,000 clones; roughly 85% occur once, and the top ten carry around 3.3%. The TCR comes from a woman younger than 30 with acute or convalescent COVID-19. The sample was peripheral blood. The V call is TRBV5-1, the J call TRBJ2-3; D unresolved. The CDR3 reads CASSLHRRSGTDTQYF. The CDR3 nucleotides are TGCGCCAGCAGCTTGCATCGGAGATCGGGCACAGATACGCAGTATTTT.